Shown below are 24 T cell receptor beta chains from a single sample sequenced in a study of beta chain features in type 1 diabetes. General study findings and limits: TCRB CDR3s from Type 1 diabetes patients were moderately but significantly shorter in all four CD4+ subsets.

Their target antigens are unknown. Expressed TCRB transcripts were sequenced after all isolated RNA was converted to cDNA. Sequenced by immunoSEQ multiplex PCR; TCRdb stores in-frame clones only, minus some. The sample consists of 300,000 or so clones, approximately 12% of them appearing once. Input material: naive CD4+ T cells from blood. The receptors originated from a woman aged 18-30 years with type 1 diabetes.

The sample holds a few counts of this clone. The same CDR3 also results from other DNA sequences found in this sample. The V gene is TRBV7-3, the J gene TRBJ2-1, with 12 bases fitting TRBD2. This CDR3 contains 15 residues. V lost 5 bases, J lost 4 bases, and 3 bases stayed unmatched. The germline CDR1 and CDR2 sequences are SGHTA and FQGTGA. CDR3 amino acids: CASSPGLAGYNEQFF. The CDR3 DNA is TGTGCCAGCAGCCCCGGACTAGCGGGGTACAATGAGCAGTTCTTC. Filled out from reference TRBV7-3 and TRBJ2-1, the complete variable domain reads GAGVSQTPSNKVTEKGKYVELRCDPISGHTALYWYRQSLGQGPEFLIYFQGTGAADDSGLPNDRFFAVRPEGSVSTLKIQRTERGDSAVYLCASSPGLAGYNEQFFGPGTRLTVL.

The gene calls are TRBV11-2 and TRBJ1-4; no clear D gene. With 4 bases removed from V and 7 bases from J, the gap between germline ends came to 7 bases. Germline CDR1 and CDR2: SGHAT and FQNNGV. The CDR3 is made up of 12 amino acids. CDR3 loop: CASSSGLEKLFF. Here the CDR3 DNA reads TGTGCCAGCAGCTCTGGCCTTGAAAAACTGTTTTTT.

This clone was detected only a few times. The V call is TRBV30, the J call TRBJ1-1; unclear D gene. V was trimmed by 0 bases and J by 9 bases, leaving 11 bases between them. Per the germline V gene, CDR1 is GTSNPN and CDR2 is SVGIG (reference sequence). The CDR3 loop spans 12 amino acids. In DNA, the CDR3 is TGTGCCTGGAGTGTAGTGGGAGATAAAGCTTTCTTT. It specifies CAWSVVGDKAFF.

This clone showed up just a few times. This chain uses TRBV5-1 with TRBJ2-5; possible D gene TRBD1, 5 bases. The V end lost 2 bases, the J end lost 5 bases, and 7 bases lay between the germline ends. CDR3 length: 12 amino acids. In germline, CDR1 is SGHRS, CDR2 YFSETQ. For the CDR3, the DNA is TGCGCCAGCAGCTTTTGGGGCGAGACCCAGTACTTC. This gives the protein CASSFWGETQYF.

This clone was counted a few times. The chain recombines TRBV7-2 with TRBJ1-5, with a possible D match to TRBD1 (6 bases). The CDR3 consists of 15 residues. The V and J ends lost 1 base and 2 bases respectively, with 9 bases between them. Looked up from germline, CDR1 is SGHTA and CDR2 is FQGNSA. CDR3 loop: CASSLVAGGNQPQHF. CDR3 sequence (DNA): TGTGCCAGCAGCTTAGTCGCAGGGGGCAATCAGCCCCAGCATTTT.

The chain couples TRBV16 to TRBJ2-1; the D gene is possibly TRBD1 (6 bases). This CDR3 region has 15 residues. Trimming removed 0 bases at V and 4 bases at J, with 10 bases between. Germline-derived CDR1 and CDR2 are KGHSY and FQNENV. CDR3 nucleotides: TGTGCCAGCAGCCAATCGGGCAGGGGATACAATGAGCAGTTCTTC. Its translation is CASSQSGRGYNEQFF.

In this sample, this clone turned up a few times. The chain is built from TRBV5-1 and TRBJ2-5; a weak D match, TRBD2 (7 bases). The V end lost 4 bases, the J end lost 3 bases, and 19 bases lay between the germline ends. The CDR3 runs to 16 residues. Germline V gives CDR1 SGHRS, CDR2 YFSETQ. In DNA, the CDR3 is TGCGCCAGCAGCCACCAAAGGGGGAGGGCCGAAGAGACCCAGTACTTC. Protein sequence: CASSHQRGRAEETQYF.

The genes are TRBV18 and TRBJ2-7; 12 positions match TRBD2. V shed 3 bases, J shed 4 bases, and the junction held 4 bases outside the gene matches. Germline V gene lookup returns CDR1 KGHSH and CDR2 LQKENI. There are 15 residues in the CDR3. The DNA for the CDR3 is TGTGCCAGCTCACCCCGACTAGCGGGAGTGTACGAGCAGTACGTC. Amino acids: CASSPRLAGVYEQYV.

The sample holds a few counts of this clone. The CDR3 coding sequence is TGTGCCAGCAGCTTACAGGGGGCGCCTGGCTACACCTTC. It is translated as CASSLQGAPGYTF. This chain joins TRBV5-4 and TRBJ1-2, with 9 bases lining up with TRBD1. Trimming removed 2 bases from V and 7 bases from J; junction bases left unmatched: 3. The CDR3 spans 13 residues. Germline-derived CDR1 and CDR2 are SGHNT and YYREEE (reference sequence). Drawing the rest from reference TRBV5-4 and TRBJ1-2, the complete variable domain is ETGVTQSPTHLIKTRGQQVTLRCSSQSGHNTVSWYQQALGQGPQFIFQYYREEENGRGNFPPRFSGLQFPNYSSELNVNALELDDSALYLCASSLQGAPGYTFGSGTRLTVV.

This chain uses TRBV19 with TRBJ1-5; 7 bases map to TRBD1. Germline CDR1 and CDR2: LNHDA and SQIVND (reference sequence). J was trimmed by 4 bases and V by 6 bases; bases with no gene match: 6. The CDR3 has 14 residues. This chain's CDR3 is CASRLGQSNQPQHF. CDR3 bases: TGTGCCAGTAGGTTGGGACAGTCAAATCAGCCCCAGCATTTT.

Here the CDR3 DNA reads TGTGCCAGCAGCGTCACTGGGACTAGCGGGCTACGTGAGCAGTACTTC. Its translation is CASSVTGTSGLREQYF. The rearrangement links TRBV9 to TRBJ2-5, with 12 bases lining up with TRBD2. The CDR3 is made up of 16 amino acids. Germline V gene lookup returns CDR1 SGDLS and CDR2 YYNGEE. The trim removed 2 bases at V and 11 bases at J, leaving 13 bases unmatched. The full variable domain, its missing parts supplied by reference TRBV9 and TRBJ2-5, is DSGVTQTPKHLITATGQRVTLRCSPRSGDLSVYWYQQSLDQGLQFLIQYYNGEERAKGNILERFSAQQFPDLHSELNLSSLELGDSALYFCASSVTGTSGLREQYFGPGTRLLVL.

This clone was counted a few times. The V and J genes are TRBV7-3 and TRBJ2-1; TRBD1 matches 7 bases. The CDR3 totals 16 residues. CDR1 is SGHTA, CDR2 FQGTGA, per germline. Germline trimming cut 5 bases from V and 6 bases from J; bases unmatched to any gene: 13. Here the CDR3 reads CASSRQGLVSPNEQFF. The CDR3 DNA reads as TGTGCCAGCAGCAGACAGGGCCTGGTCTCTCCCAATGAGCAGTTCTTC.

Details on this clone: Different DNA sequences within this sample yield the same CDR3. The rearrangement joins TRBV30 to TRBJ1-1; D is uncertain. V lost 1 base, J lost 5 bases, and 11 bases lay in between. The CDR3 runs 13 residues. Germline values: CDR1 GTSNPN, CDR2 SVGIG (reference sequence). The CDR3 bases are TGTGCCTGGAGTGGGGAAGGAGGAACTGAAGCTTTCTTT. Translation gives CAWSGEGGTEAFF.

This clone has only a few counts. The chain uses TRBV5-4 and TRBJ2-2, with TRBD2 matching 10 bases. This CDR3 contains 16 residues. Losses at the gene ends were 4 bases for V and 1 base for J; bases not matched to a gene: 4. The V gene's germline CDR1 is SGHNT and CDR2 YYREEE (reference sequence). The CDR3 DNA sequence: TGTGCCAGCAGCAGTAGGACTAGCGGGAACACCGGGGAGCTGTTTTTT. It is translated as CASSSRTSGNTGELFF.

This clone has more than one count but fewer than ten. The rearrangement links TRBV6-5 to TRBJ2-1; TRBD2 is a possible D gene (6 bases). This CDR3 is built from 15 residues. CDR1 is MNHEY, CDR2 SVGAGI, per germline. Trimming left V 7 bases short and J 7 bases short, with 20 bases between. The CDR3 here is CASTLSGRGENEQFF. The CDR3 nucleotides read TGTGCCAGCACCTTATCCGGGAGAGGGGAAAATGAGCAGTTCTTC.

The chain combines TRBV5-1 with TRBJ2-1; 14 positions match TRBD2. This CDR3 has 16 amino acids. The germline V gene encodes CDR1 SGHRS and CDR2 YFSETQ. V trimming: 5 bases; J trimming: 7 bases; junction bases outside the gene matches: 8. The DNA of the CDR3 is TGCGCCAGCAGTACGGGACTAGCGGGAGCTGGGAATGAGCAGTTCTTC. It translates to CASSTGLAGAGNEQFF.

The rearrangement joins TRBV19 to TRBJ2-5; D may be TRBD1 (6 bases). The germline V gene encodes CDR1 LNHDA and CDR2 SQIVND (reference sequence). Trimming stripped 4 bases from V and 0 bases from J, with 9 bases between. The length of the CDR3 is 14 residues. Here the CDR3 DNA reads TGTGCCAGTAGTACGACAGGTAACCAAGAGACCCAGTACTTC. Residues: CASSTTGNQETQYF.

This clone was found a few times. This chain connects TRBV29-1 to TRBJ2-2; D is perhaps TRBD1 (6 bases). Germline-derived CDR1 and CDR2 are SQVTM and ANQGSEA. The CDR3 runs 14 residues. The germline V and J ends were trimmed by 7 bases and 3 bases, with 15 bases remaining between them. The CDR3 protein is CSATGTADTGELFF. The DNA for the CDR3 is TGCAGCGCAACAGGGACGGCGGACACCGGGGAGCTGTTTTTT.

V and J are TRBV6-5 and TRBJ2-7, with 8 positions matching TRBD2. The junction had 6 bases not matched to a gene; V was cut back by 2 bases and J by 3 bases. Germline CDR1 and CDR2: MNHEY and SVGAGI. The CDR3 loop spans 15 amino acids. The CDR3 DNA is TGTGCCAGCAGTTACGGTGTAGCGGGGCTCTACGAGCAGTACGTC. Its protein is CASSYGVAGLYEQYV.

This clone was counted between two and nine times. The chain joins TRBV30 to TRBJ2-3; a possible D gene is TRBD2 (5 bases). The CDR3 runs to 13 residues. V was trimmed by 1 base and J by 0 bases, leaving 5 bases between them. Germline CDR1 and CDR2: GTSNPN and SVGIG (reference sequence). The CDR3 nucleotides read TGTGCCTGGAGTGAGCGGAGCACAGATACGCAGTATTTT. It translates to CAWSERSTDTQYF.

This clone was counted only a few times. This chain joins TRBV6-1 and TRBJ2-1, with D perhaps matching TRBD2 (5 bases). The germline V and J ends were trimmed by 2 bases and 0 bases, with 8 bases remaining between them. The length of the CDR3 is 15 residues. Looked up from germline, CDR1 is MNHNS and CDR2 is SASEGT. The CDR3 here is CASSERAASYNEQFF. The CDR3 nucleotides read TGTGCCAGCAGTGAAAGAGCGGCCTCCTACAATGAGCAGTTCTTC.

This sequence joins TRBV4-1 and TRBJ1-2; TRBD1 is a possible D gene (6 bases). V was clipped by 3 bases and J by 3 bases, with 14 bases between them. The CDR3 is made up of 15 amino acids. Germline loops: CDR1 MGHRA, CDR2 YSYEKL. Written as DNA, the CDR3 is TGCGCCAGCAGCCAGCAACAGGGTTCGCACTATGGCTACACCTTC. Amino acids: CASSQQQGSHYGYTF.

This clone turned up a few times. The V and J genes are TRBV19 and TRBJ2-7, with 7 bases identical to TRBD1. V lost 4 bases to trimming and J lost 2 bases; unmatched junction nucleotides: 5. The germline V gene encodes CDR1 LNHDA and CDR2 SQIVND (reference sequence). The CDR3 loop spans 14 amino acids. CDR3 DNA sequence: TGTGCCAGTAGTACCTCGGGACAGCCCTACGAGCAGTACTTC. Translating gives CASSTSGQPYEQYF.

This clone was observed a handful of times. The chain employs TRBV5-4 and TRBJ2-1; 7 nucleotides line up with TRBD2. CDR1 and CDR2 (germline): SGHNT, YYREEE (reference sequence). The CDR3 sequence is 13 residues long. The ends lost 1 base at V and 6 bases at J; junction bases unmatched: 1. In DNA form, the CDR3 reads TGTGCCAGCAGCTTGACTAGCGCCAATGAGCAGTTCTTC. Protein: CASSLTSANEQFF.